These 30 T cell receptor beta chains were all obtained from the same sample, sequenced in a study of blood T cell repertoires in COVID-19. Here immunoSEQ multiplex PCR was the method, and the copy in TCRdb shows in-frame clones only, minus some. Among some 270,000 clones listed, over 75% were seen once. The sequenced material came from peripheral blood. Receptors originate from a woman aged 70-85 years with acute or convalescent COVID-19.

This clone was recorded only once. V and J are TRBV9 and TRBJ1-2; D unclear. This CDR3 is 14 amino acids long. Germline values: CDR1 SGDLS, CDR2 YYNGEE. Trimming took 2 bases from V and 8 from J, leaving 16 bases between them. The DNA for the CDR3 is TGTGCCAGCAGCGTTAGGGCGGTCAGGAGGGGCTACACCTTC. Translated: CASSVRAVRRGYTF.

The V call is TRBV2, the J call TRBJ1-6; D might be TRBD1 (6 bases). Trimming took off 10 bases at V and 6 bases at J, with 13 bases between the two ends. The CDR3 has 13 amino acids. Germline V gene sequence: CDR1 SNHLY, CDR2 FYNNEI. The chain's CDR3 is CATSGAPNSPLHF. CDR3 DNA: TGTGCCACCTCAGGGGCTCCTAATTCACCCCTCCACTTT.

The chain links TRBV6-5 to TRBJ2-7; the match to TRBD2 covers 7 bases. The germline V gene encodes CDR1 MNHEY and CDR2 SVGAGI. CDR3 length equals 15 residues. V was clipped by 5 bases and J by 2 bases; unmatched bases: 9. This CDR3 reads CASSPVGGVAYEQYF. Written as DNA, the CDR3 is TGTGCCAGCAGTCCAGTTGGGGGGGTGGCCTACGAGCAGTACTTC.

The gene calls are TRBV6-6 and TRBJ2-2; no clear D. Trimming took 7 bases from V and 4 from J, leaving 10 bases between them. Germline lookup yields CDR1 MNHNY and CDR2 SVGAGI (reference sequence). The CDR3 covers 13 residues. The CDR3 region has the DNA TGTGCCAGCACCCAGGATGGCACCGGGGAGCTGTTTTTT. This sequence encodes CASTQDGTGELFF.

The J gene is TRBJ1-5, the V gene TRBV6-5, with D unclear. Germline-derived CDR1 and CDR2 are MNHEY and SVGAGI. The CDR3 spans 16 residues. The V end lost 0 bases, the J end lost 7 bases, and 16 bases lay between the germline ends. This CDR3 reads CASSYSRPLRDQPQHF. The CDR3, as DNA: TGTGCCAGCAGTTACTCGAGGCCCCTACGAGACCAGCCCCAGCATTTT.

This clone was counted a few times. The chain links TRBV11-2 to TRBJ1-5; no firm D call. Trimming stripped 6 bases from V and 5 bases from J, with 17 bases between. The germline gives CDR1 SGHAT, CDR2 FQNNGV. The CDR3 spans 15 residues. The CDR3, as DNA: TGTGCCAGCAGTCTCGGTCCCAACGGGGATCAGCCCCAGCATTTT. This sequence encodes CASSLGPNGDQPQHF.

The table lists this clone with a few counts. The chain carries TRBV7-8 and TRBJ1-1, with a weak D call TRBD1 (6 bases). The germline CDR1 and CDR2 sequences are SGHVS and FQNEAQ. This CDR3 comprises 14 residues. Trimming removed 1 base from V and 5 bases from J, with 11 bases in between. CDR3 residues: CASSLGGLGTEAFF. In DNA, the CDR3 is TGTGCCAGCAGCTTAGGGGGGCTGGGGACTGAAGCTTTCTTT.

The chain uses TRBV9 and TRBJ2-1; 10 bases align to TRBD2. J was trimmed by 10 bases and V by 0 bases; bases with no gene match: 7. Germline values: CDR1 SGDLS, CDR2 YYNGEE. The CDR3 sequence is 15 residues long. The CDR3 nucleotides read TGTGCCAGCAGCGTAGCTACTAGCGGGGTGGGGGAGCAGTTCTTC. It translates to CASSVATSGVGEQFF.

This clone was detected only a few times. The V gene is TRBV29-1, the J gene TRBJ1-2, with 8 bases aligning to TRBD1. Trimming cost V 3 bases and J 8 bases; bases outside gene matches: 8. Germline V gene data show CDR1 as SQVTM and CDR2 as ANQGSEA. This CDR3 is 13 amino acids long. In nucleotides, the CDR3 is TGCAGCGTTGATTCCCGACAGGGGAGCGGCTACACCTTC. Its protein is CSVDSRQGSGYTF.

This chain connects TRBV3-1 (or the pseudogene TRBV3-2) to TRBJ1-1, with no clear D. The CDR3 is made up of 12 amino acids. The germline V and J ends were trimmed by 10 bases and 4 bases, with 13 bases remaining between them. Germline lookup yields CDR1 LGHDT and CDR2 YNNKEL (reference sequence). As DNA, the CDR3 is TGTGCCACACAAGACCCGGGCACTGAAGCTTTCTTT. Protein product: CATQDPGTEAFF.

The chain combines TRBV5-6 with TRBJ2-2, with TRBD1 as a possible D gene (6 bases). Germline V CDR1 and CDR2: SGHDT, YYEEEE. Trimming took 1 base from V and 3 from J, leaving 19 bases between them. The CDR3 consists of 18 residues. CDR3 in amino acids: CASSLRSAGQRHTGELFF. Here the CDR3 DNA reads TGTGCCAGCAGCTTGAGGTCGGCCGGACAGAGACACACCGGGGAGCTGTTTTTT.

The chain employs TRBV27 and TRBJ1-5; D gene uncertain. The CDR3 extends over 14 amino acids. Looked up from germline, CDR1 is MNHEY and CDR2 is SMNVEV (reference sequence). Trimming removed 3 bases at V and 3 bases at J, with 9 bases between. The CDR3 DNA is TGTGCCAGCAGTTTCTCGGTATTCAATCAGCCCCAGCATTTT. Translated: CASSFSVFNQPQHF.

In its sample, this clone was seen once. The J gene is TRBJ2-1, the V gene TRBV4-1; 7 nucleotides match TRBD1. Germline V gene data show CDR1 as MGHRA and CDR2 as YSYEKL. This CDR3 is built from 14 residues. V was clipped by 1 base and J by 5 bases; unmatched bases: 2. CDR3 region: CASSQGGGHNEQFF. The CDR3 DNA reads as TGCGCCAGCAGCCAAGGAGGGGGCCACAATGAGCAGTTCTTC.

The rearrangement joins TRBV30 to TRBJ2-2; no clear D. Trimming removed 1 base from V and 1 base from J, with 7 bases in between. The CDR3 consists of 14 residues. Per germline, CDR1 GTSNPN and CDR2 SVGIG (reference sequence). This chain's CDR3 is CAWSGRRNTGELFF. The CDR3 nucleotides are TGTGCCTGGAGTGGGCGGCGGAACACCGGGGAGCTGTTTTTT.

As DNA, the CDR3 is TGTGCCAGCAGCGAGACTAGCGGGGGGGCTTATACGCAGTATTTT. This gives the protein CASSETSGGAYTQYF. J is TRBJ2-3 and V is TRBV13, with TRBD2 identical over 14 bases. In germline, CDR1 is PRHDT, CDR2 FYEKMQ (reference sequence). J lost 7 bases, V lost 5 bases, and 5 bases had no gene match. This CDR3 comprises 15 residues.

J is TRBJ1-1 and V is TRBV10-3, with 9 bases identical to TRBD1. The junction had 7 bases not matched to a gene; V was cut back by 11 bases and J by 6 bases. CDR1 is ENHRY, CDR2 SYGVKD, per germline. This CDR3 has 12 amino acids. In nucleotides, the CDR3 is TGTGCCGCGGGACAGGGCTTATCTGAAGCTTTCTTT. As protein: CAAGQGLSEAFF.

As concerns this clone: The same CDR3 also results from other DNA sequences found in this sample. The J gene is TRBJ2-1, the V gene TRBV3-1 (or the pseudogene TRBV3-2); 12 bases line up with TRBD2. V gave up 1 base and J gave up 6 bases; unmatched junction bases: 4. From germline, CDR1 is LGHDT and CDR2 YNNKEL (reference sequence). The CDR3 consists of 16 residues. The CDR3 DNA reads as TGTGCCAGCAGCCAAGCTAGCGGGGGGGCAGGCAATGAGCAGTTCTTC. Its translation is CASSQASGGAGNEQFF.

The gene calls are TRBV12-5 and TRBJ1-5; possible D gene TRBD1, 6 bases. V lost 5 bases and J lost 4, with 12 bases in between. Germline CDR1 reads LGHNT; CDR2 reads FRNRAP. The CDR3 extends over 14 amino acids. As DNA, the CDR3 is TGTGCTAGTGGTCCGGACAGAATTAATCAGCCCCAGCATTTT. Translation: CASGPDRINQPQHF.

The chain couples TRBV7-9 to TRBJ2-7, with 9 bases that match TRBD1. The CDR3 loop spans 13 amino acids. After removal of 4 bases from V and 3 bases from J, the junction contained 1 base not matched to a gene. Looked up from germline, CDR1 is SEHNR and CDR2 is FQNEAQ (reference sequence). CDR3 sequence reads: CASSSTGGYEQYF. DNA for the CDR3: TGTGCCAGCAGCTCGACAGGGGGCTACGAGCAGTACTTC.

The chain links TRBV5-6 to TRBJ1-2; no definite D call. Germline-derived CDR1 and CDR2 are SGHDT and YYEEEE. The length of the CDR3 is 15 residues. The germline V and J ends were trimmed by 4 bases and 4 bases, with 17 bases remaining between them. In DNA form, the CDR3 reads TGTGCCAGCAGCCCCGCTCCGCGGGTCCCCTATGGCTACACCTTC. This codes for CASSPAPRVPYGYTF.

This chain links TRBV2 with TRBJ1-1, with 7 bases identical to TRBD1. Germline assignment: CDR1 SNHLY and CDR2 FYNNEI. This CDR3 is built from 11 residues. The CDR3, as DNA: TGTGCTGCTGGTGGGAACAGGGGCGCTTTCTTT. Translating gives CAAGGNRGAFF.

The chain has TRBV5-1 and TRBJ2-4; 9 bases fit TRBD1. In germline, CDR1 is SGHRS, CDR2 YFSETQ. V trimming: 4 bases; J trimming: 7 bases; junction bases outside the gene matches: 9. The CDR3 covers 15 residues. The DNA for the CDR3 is TGCGCCAGCAGCATCGGCGGGACAGGGCTGAACATTCAGTACTTC. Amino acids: CASSIGGTGLNIQYF.

The CDR3, as DNA: TGTGCCAGCAGCGTACAGGGCCCAGATACGCAGTATTTT. It translates to CASSVQGPDTQYF. This chain uses TRBV9 with TRBJ2-3, with D possibly TRBD1 on 5 matching bases. The germline V gene has CDR1 SGDLS and CDR2 YYNGEE. The CDR3 length is 13 residues. Trimming pared 1 base from V and 4 bases from J, leaving 7 bases between.

The CDR3 here is CASSEDPRVGEQYF. In DNA, the CDR3 is TGCGCCAGCAGTGAGGACCCCAGGGTGGGCGAGCAGTACTTC. V is TRBV10-1 and J is TRBJ2-7, with D perhaps TRBD1 (5 bases). CDR3 length: 14 amino acids. CDR1 is WNHNN and CDR2 is SYGVQD in the germline V gene (reference sequence). The germline V and J ends were trimmed by 2 bases and 6 bases, with 14 bases remaining between them.

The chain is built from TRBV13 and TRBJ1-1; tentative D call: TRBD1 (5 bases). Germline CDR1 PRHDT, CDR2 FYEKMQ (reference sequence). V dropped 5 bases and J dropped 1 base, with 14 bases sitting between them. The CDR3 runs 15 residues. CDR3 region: CASSPGDGRNTEAFF. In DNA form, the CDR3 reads TGTGCCAGCAGCCCGGGGGACGGTAGGAACACTGAAGCTTTCTTT.

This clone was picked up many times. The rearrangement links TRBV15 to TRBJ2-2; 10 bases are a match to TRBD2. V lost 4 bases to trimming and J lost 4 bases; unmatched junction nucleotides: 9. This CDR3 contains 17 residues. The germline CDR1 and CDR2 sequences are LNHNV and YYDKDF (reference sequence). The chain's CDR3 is CATSNPSSGGLTGELFF. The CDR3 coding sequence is TGTGCCACCAGCAACCCGTCTAGCGGGGGACTCACCGGGGAGCTGTTTTTT.

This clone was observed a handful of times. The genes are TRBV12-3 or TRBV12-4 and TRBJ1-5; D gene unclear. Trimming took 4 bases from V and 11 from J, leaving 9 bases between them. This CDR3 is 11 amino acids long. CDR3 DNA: TGTGCCAGCAGTTCCGGACTTACCCAGCATTTT. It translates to CASSSGLTQHF.

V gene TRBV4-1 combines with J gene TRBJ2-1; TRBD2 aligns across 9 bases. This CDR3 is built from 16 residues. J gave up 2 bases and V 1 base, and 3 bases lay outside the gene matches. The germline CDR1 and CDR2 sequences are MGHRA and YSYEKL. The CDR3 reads CASSQGLAATYNEQFF. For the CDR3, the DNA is TGCGCCAGCAGCCAAGGACTAGCGGCAACCTACAATGAGCAGTTCTTC.

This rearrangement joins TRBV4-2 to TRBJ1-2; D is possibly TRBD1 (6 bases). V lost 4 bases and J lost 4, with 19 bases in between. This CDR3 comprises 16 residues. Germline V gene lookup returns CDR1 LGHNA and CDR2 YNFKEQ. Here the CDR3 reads CASSRENRDPSYGYTF. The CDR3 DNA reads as TGTGCCAGCAGCCGGGAGAACAGGGATCCCTCCTATGGCTACACCTTC.

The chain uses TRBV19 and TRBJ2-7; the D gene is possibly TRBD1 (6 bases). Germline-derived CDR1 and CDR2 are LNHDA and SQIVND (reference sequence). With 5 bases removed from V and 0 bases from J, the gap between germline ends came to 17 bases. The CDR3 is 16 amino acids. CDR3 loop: CASSPGAGPSSYEQYF. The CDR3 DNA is TGTGCCAGTAGTCCAGGGGCAGGCCCTAGCTCCTACGAGCAGTACTTC. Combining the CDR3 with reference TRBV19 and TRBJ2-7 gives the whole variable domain DGGITQSPKYLFRKEGQNVTLSCEQNLNHDAMYWYRQDPGQGLRLIYYSQIVNDFQKGDIAEGYSVSREKKESFPLTVTSAQKNPTAFYLCASSPGAGPSSYEQYFGPGTRLTVT.